Presented here are 5 T cell receptor beta chains from one specimen sequenced in a study of shared clonotypes between healthy human individuals. Here immunoSEQ multiplex PCR was the method, and the copy in TCRdb shows in-frame clones only, minus some. Among some 490,000 clones listed, 60% to 80% were seen once. Sequenced material: PBMCs. These receptors were taken from a woman in her thirties or forties in good health. Some clones in this sample may be carry-over from other donors' samples.

The chain recombines TRBV7-8 with TRBJ2-7; D perhaps matches TRBD2 (6 bases). The CDR3 is 14 residues long. With 5 bases removed from V and 7 bases from J, the gap between germline ends came to 18 bases. The germline gives CDR1 SGHVS, CDR2 FQNEAQ. DNA of the CDR3: TGTGCCAGCAGCCCCCCTGACGGGAGATGGGAGCAGTACTTC. It specifies CASSPPDGRWEQYF.

The chain is built from TRBV5-5 and TRBJ2-7; TRBD2 matches 7 bases. CDR3 length: 15 residues. V shed 7 bases and J 3 bases; nucleotides not matched to a gene: 13. CDR1 SGHKS and CDR2 YYEKEE come from the germline V gene (reference sequence). This CDR3 reads CASGLSSGDFYEQYF. CDR3 nucleotides: TGTGCCAGCGGACTATCTAGCGGAGACTTCTACGAGCAGTACTTC.

The chain recombines TRBV30 with TRBJ1-5; D remains ambiguous. Trimming stripped 0 bases from V and 3 bases from J, with 9 bases between. Germline assignment: CDR1 GTSNPN and CDR2 SVGIG (reference sequence). The CDR3 has 14 residues. CDR3 sequence: CAWSVRLNNQPQHF. The CDR3 nucleotides are TGTGCCTGGAGTGTACGTCTAAACAATCAGCCCCAGCATTTT.

Many counts were recorded for this clone. V and J are TRBV19 and TRBJ2-7; D perhaps matches TRBD2 (5 bases). The CDR3 totals 12 residues. Germline V CDR1 and CDR2: LNHDA, SQIVND (reference sequence). Between the trimmed V and J ends, which lost 8 bases and 1 base, there was a span of 9 bases. The chain's CDR3 is CASRDYSYEQYF. CDR3 nucleotide sequence: TGTGCCAGTCGGGATTATTCCTACGAGCAGTACTTC.

J is TRBJ2-1 and V is TRBV7-2, with 10 bases that match TRBD1. V lost 5 bases and J lost 0; bases outside the gene matches: 13. CDR3 length: 19 residues. Germline CDR1 reads SGHTA; CDR2 reads FQGNSA. CDR3 protein: CASSPRDRGAQISYNEQFF. The CDR3 coding sequence is TGTGCCAGCAGCCCCCGGGACAGGGGCGCCCAAATCTCCTACAATGAGCAGTTCTTC.